The sequence of this T cell receptor (beta chain) was determined in a study of blood T cell repertoires in COVID-19 (dated by TCRdb to 2018 to 2020). As for the study more broadly: Samples from collaborators originated in the United States, Italy and Spain and spanned both the acute and convalescent phases of COVID-19. The material from the prospective study consisted of cDNA or gDNA derived from T cells, B-cell-depleted T cells, or PBMCs. Subjects who had been exposed to COVID-19, were actively infected with it, or had recovered from it provided the deeply sampled blood TCRbeta repertoires that made up the dataset. The repertoires were released in a freely available public database intended as a resource for research on the immune response to SARS-CoV-2. Samples came from the ongoing ImmuneRACE study (first 160 participants) plus 1,254 subjects from 6 global collaborators. Nearly every sample came with metadata listing a de-identified subject ID, COVID-19 status, age in years and sex. Where available, HLA class I and class II types were taken from metadata supplied by the sample provider and were not determined by assay-based typing.

Concerning this clone: This receptor's antigen is unknown. The input lacks base qualities; no much larger clone sits a single base away.

CDR1 and CDR2 were assigned from the germline V gene as LGHNA and YNFKEQ. Compared with germline, V lacks 1 base and J lacks 11 bases; bases without a gene match: 6. From its cysteine to its phenylalanine, the CDR3 spans 15 amino acids. Of all the DNA, just the CDR3 is kept, 45 bases in frame from base 1. The paper's findings and limits, for the study overall: Clinical and demographic metadata were provided uncurated, with the amount varying by source and participant.

TCRbeta CDR3 regions were amplified from genomic DNA using the immunoSEQ Assay, a bias-controlled multiplex PCR. On the study's bioinformatics: The number of nucleated cells in each sample was estimated from the amplification of reference gene primers within the assay. Sequence reads were collapsed and filtered to measure the absolute abundance of every unique TCRbeta CDR3 rearrangement. For each sample, productive Simpson clonality was calculated as the square root of Simpson's diversity index over productive rearrangements. The source is immuneACCESS, and TCRdb retained only in-frame sequences with V and J called. Part of the clones is not carried over; for the studies checked, unresolved V genes explain less than half of this, and the remainder is unexplained. D and trimming were read from the DNA, whereas the V and J calls and clone size are those reported in that table. The sample table contains about 460,000 clones; only one count was recorded for less than 90% of them. 6.5% to 8.5% of the sample goes to the ten largest clones.

Participants in the prospective study were enrolled through a virtual design, were aged roughly 18 to 100 years, and lived in 24 United States geographic areas. Cohort assignment in the prospective study relied on participant-reported clinical history from a screening survey and a study questionnaire. ImmuneRACE Cohort 3 recovered participants were defined by two consecutive negative NP/OP PCR tests, healthcare professional clearance, or symptom resolution. In the prospective study, mobile phlebotomists collected whole blood, serum and a nasopharyngeal or oropharyngeal swab from each participant. Additional blood draws and questionnaires over an approximately 2-month period could optionally be provided by prospective study participants. Before DNA extraction, blood samples from the prospective study were shipped at room temperature or frozen.

The sequenced sample consisted of PBMCs or T cells enriched from blood (not recorded which). This sequence originates from a woman aged 55 to 70 who had recovered from COVID-19. The chain is assembled from TRBV4-2 and TRBJ1-6, and 9 junction bases match TRBD1. The CDR3 in this case is CASSQGGGQGTPLHF. In nucleotide form, the sequence is TGTGCCAGCAGCCAAGGGGGGGGACAGGGTACACCCCTCCACTTT.